This T cell receptor (beta chain) was profiled in a study of brain metastases from non-small cell lung cancer. The CDR3 runs to 9 residues. Trimming removed 8 bases at V and 6 bases at J, with 7 bases between. Looked up from germline, CDR1 is DFQATT and CDR2 is SNEGSKA (reference sequence). Sequenced by immunoSEQ multiplex PCR; TCRdb stores in-frame clones only, minus some. The sample lists roughly 1,400 clones; 75% to 95% were seen once. Sequencing used tumor-adjacent normal tissue. This clonotype was sampled from a donor at least 40 years old with non-small cell lung cancer. This sequence joins TRBV20-1 and TRBJ1-1; D gene uncertain. The DNA for the CDR3 is TGCAGTTCCGACGCTGAAGCTTTCTTT. It yields the protein CSSDAEAFF.